This T cell receptor beta chain was sequenced for a study of regulatory T cells in long-lasting Graves disease. Study-level points and caveats: The sample size was small, and this may have reduced accuracy.

Notes on this clonotype: Its specificity is not known.

Documented time point: persistent/refractory GD, antithyroid drugs over 5 years with positive TRAb. With RNA extracted from PBMCs as input, the TCR library was made. Through Arm-PCR of CDR3 regions and iRepertoire HTBI primers, TCR beta libraries were built. TCRdb re-analysed the multiplex PCR reads in MiXCR, keeping a single row per CDR3 protein. The data hold approximately 440,000 distinct CDR3 sequences, with 20% to 25% observed a single time. Per germline, CDR1 SGDLS and CDR2 YYNGEE. Trimming shortened V by 4 bases and J by 3 bases, and 13 bases separated the two germline ends. CDR3 length: 14 amino acids.

This chain uses TRBV9 with TRBJ1-2; a weak D match, TRBD1 (5 bases). The source is a female donor with Graves disease. Sequencing was performed on peripheral blood mononuclear cells (PBMCs), taken when the disease was refractory, from a patient treated with antithyroid drugs. The CDR3 coding sequence is TGTGCCAGCAGCCCTCGGGACCGAGACTATGGCTACACCTTC. Translated, it gives CASSPRDRDYGYTF.